This entry is about one T cell receptor beta chain. Its recognized antigen is unknown. No qualities accompany the bases; no much larger clone lies one base away. This sample was included in a study of blood T cell repertoires in COVID-19 (dated by TCRdb to between 2020 and 2021). Turning to the overall study: Samples from collaborators originated in the United States, Italy and Spain and spanned both the acute and convalescent phases of COVID-19. The prospective study material was composed of cDNA or gDNA derived from T cells, B-cell-depleted T cells, or PBMCs. Deeply sampled blood TCRbeta repertoires from subjects exposed to, actively infected with, or recovered from COVID-19 were included in the dataset. A freely available public database, intended as a resource for researchers studying the immune response to SARS-CoV-2, is where the repertoires were released. The samples were drawn from two sources: the first 160 participants of the ongoing ImmuneRACE study, and 1,254 subjects contributed by 6 global collaborators. A de-identified subject ID, COVID-19 status, age in years and sex were almost always included in the sample metadata. HLA class I and class II types, where available, came from metadata supplied by the sample provider rather than from assay-based typing. Study-wide conclusions, independent of this receptor: Clinical and demographic metadata were provided uncurated, with the amount varying by source and participant.

Another Seattle source contributed samples from volunteer blood donors who had recovered from COVID-19. The collaborating institutions used their own protocols to collect whole blood in K2EDTA tubes. For TCRbeta analysis, collaborators shipped samples in one of three forms: frozen whole blood, isolated PBMCs, or DNA extracted from either of those sample types. TCRbeta CDR3 regions were amplified from genomic DNA using the immunoSEQ Assay, a bias-controlled multiplex PCR. As for the original processing: Within the assay, amplification of reference gene primers was used to estimate how many nucleated cells each sample contained. To quantify the absolute abundance of each unique TCRbeta CDR3 rearrangement, sequence reads were collapsed and filtered. For each sample, productive Simpson clonality was calculated as the square root of Simpson's diversity index across productive rearrangements. In its TCRdb copy, this immuneACCESS table keeps in-frame sequences only and misses some clones. Where compared with another copy, unresolved V genes explain less than half of these, and the others have no known cause. That table supplies the V and J calls and clone size; D and trimming were determined from the DNA. This sample comprises 250,000 or so clones, around 89% of them detected only once. Together, the top ten hold 0.99% of the sample.

Relative to germline, V is missing 4 bases and J is missing 5 bases, with 13 bases of the junction outside any gene match. Sequences MNHEY (CDR1) and SVGAGI (CDR2) are obtained from the germline V gene. The CDR3, from cysteine to phenylalanine, totals 16 residues. Just the 48-base CDR3 DNA is kept, in frame starting at base 1. Rearrangement joined TRBV6-5 to TRBJ1-1, and 7 junctional nucleotides match TRBD1. The specimen sequenced was peripheral blood. The TCR was taken from a woman aged 35 to 49 who had recovered from COVID-19. For the CDR3, the sequence is CASSLGTARVRTEAFF. At the DNA level, the sequence is TGTGCCAGCAGTTTGGGGACAGCCCGCGTAAGGACTGAAGCTTTCTTT.